The 12 T cell receptor beta chains below were found in one sample sequenced in a study of cytotoxic CD8 clonotypes in ibrutinib-treated CLL. Libraries were prepared by immunoSEQ multiplex PCR; TCRdb keeps only in-frame clonotypes and omits some of them. The repertoire consists of around 160,000 clones, with around nine tenths occurring once and the leading ten covering around 2.7%. The sequencing used PBMCs, collected at disease progression, from a patient treated with ibrutinib. The receptor source for this set is a human donor with chronic lymphocytic leukemia.

The CDR3 nucleotides read TGTGCCAGCAGTTCATTCGGTGGGGGCACTGAAGCTTTCTTT. Translation gives CASSSFGGGTEAFF. The gene calls are TRBV28 and TRBJ1-1; D is perhaps TRBD1 (5 bases). Looked up from germline, CDR1 is MDHEN and CDR2 is SYDVKM. Trimming cost V 4 bases and J 4 bases, with 13 bases left between them. The CDR3 length is 14 residues.

Turning to this clone: At one end the junction does not follow the germline gene, possibly because of a read error. The J gene is TRBJ1-1, the V gene TRBV2, with D unclear. CDR3 size: 14 residues. Looked up from germline, CDR1 is SNHLY and CDR2 is FYNNEI. The DNA of the CDR3 is TGTGCCATACCGCCGAAGGGTACGAACGCTGAAGCTTTCTTT. Amino acids: CAIPPKGTNAEAFF.

This clone showed up just once. The rearrangement joins TRBV19 to TRBJ1-1; D possibly corresponds to TRBD1 (6 bases). The CDR3 extends over 16 amino acids. V was trimmed by 4 bases and J by 4 bases, leaving 19 bases between them. Looked up from germline, CDR1 is LNHDA and CDR2 is SQIVND (reference sequence). CDR3 bases: TGTGCCAGTAGTAAAAGTTTAAATCGAGGGGGCACTGAAGCTTTCTTT. Its protein is CASSKSLNRGGTEAFF.

Worth noting for this clone: This CDR3 is also generated by other DNA sequences in the sample. The V gene is TRBV7-9, the J gene TRBJ1-2; tentative D call: TRBD1 (6 bases). The length of the CDR3 is 11 residues. Germline lookup yields CDR1 SEHNR and CDR2 FQNEAQ (reference sequence). The V and J ends lost 5 bases and 8 bases respectively, with 9 bases between them. Written as DNA, the CDR3 is TGTGCCAGCAGCCTCAGGGGAGGCTACACCTTC. Translating gives CASSLRGGYTF.

V and J are TRBV7-2 and TRBJ2-4; D may match TRBD1 or TRBD2 (7 bases each). Germline CDR1 SGHTA, CDR2 FQGNSA. The CDR3 totals 14 residues. Trimming took 5 bases from V and 8 from J, leaving 16 bases between them. The chain's CDR3 is CASSVNRGGDIQYF. The CDR3, as DNA: TGTGCCAGCAGCGTAAACAGGGGAGGGGACATTCAGTACTTC.

The chain is built from TRBV7-6 and TRBJ1-5; D gene unclear. V lost 1 base and J 0 bases, leaving 10 bases between the germline ends. Germline assignment: CDR1 SGHVS and CDR2 FNYEAQ. CDR3 length: 16 amino acids. The CDR3 coding sequence is TGTGCCAGCAGCTTAGGGTTTTCGGGTAGCAATCAGCCCCAGCATTTT. Its translation is CASSLGFSGSNQPQHF.

V and J are TRBV5-5 and TRBJ2-5; 10 bases are shared with TRBD2. V gave up 0 bases and J gave up 4 bases; unmatched junction bases: 0. There are 14 residues in the CDR3. Germline loops: CDR1 SGHKS, CDR2 YYEKEE (reference sequence). CDR3 sequence reads: CASSLGTSGETQYF. The CDR3 DNA reads TGTGCCAGCAGCTTGGGGACTAGCGGAGAGACCCAGTACTTC. Variable domain in full (rest from reference TRBV5-5 and TRBJ2-5): DAGVTQSPTHLIKTRGQQVTLRCSPISGHKSVSWYQQVLGQGPQFIFQYYEKEERGRGNFPDRFSARQFPNYSSELNVNALLLGDSALYLCASSLGTSGETQYFGPGTRLLVL.

The V and J genes are TRBV5-6 and TRBJ1-2, with 9 nucleotides matching TRBD1. With 4 bases clipped from V and 3 bases from J, the junction kept 1 base outside the gene matches. The CDR3 is made up of 13 amino acids. The V gene's germline CDR1 is SGHDT and CDR2 YYEEEE. The CDR3 DNA follows: TGTGCCAGCAGCAGGACAGGGGACTATGGCTACACCTTC. Translation: CASSRTGDYGYTF.

The CDR3 loop is CASSLSRLTSGEYF. The CDR3 DNA sequence: TGTGCCAGCAGCTTGAGTAGGCTGACTAGCGGTGAGTACTTC. The chain combines TRBV5-6 with TRBJ2-5; 9 nucleotides align to TRBD2. Germline lookup yields CDR1 SGHDT and CDR2 YYEEEE. The V segment lost 1 base and the J segment 12 bases; nucleotides outside the gene matches: 10. The CDR3 contains 14 residues.

This sequence joins TRBV7-3 and TRBJ2-3; TRBD2 is a possible D gene (6 bases). The CDR3 is 14 residues long. V was pared by 4 bases and J by 0 bases, with 8 bases between. From germline, CDR1 is SGHTA and CDR2 FQGTGA. The CDR3 sequence is CASSSGTSTDTQYF. DNA for the CDR3: TGTGCCAGCAGCTCGGGGACTAGCACAGATACGCAGTATTTT. The full variable domain, in which reference TRBV7-3 and TRBJ2-3 provide the parts outside the CDR3, is GAGVSQTPSNKVTEKGKYVELRCDPISGHTALYWYRQSLGQGPEFLIYFQGTGAADDSGLPNDRFFAVRPEGSVSTLKIQRTERGDSAVYLCASSSGTSTDTQYFGPGTRLTVL.

The chain recombines TRBV16 with TRBJ1-5; D is possibly TRBD1 (5 bases). V lost 0 bases to trimming and J lost 2 bases, with 11 bases between them. Germline V gives CDR1 KGHSY, CDR2 FQNENV. The length of the CDR3 is 16 residues. Here the CDR3 DNA reads TGTGCCAGCAGCCAATCTTGGGGGGAAGGCAATCAGCCCCAGCATTTT. Protein product: CASSQSWGEGNQPQHF.

This clone was found once. The rearrangement uses TRBV4-3 and TRBJ1-4, with D possibly matching TRBD1 (5 bases). This CDR3 region has 15 residues. V was cut by 4 bases and J by 4 bases, with 13 bases left in between. The germline gives CDR1 LGHNA, CDR2 YSLEER. The CDR3 DNA is TGCGCCAGCAGCCCGGGGGGTGGGATTAATGAAAAACTGTTTTTT. The encoded protein is CASSPGGGINEKLFF.